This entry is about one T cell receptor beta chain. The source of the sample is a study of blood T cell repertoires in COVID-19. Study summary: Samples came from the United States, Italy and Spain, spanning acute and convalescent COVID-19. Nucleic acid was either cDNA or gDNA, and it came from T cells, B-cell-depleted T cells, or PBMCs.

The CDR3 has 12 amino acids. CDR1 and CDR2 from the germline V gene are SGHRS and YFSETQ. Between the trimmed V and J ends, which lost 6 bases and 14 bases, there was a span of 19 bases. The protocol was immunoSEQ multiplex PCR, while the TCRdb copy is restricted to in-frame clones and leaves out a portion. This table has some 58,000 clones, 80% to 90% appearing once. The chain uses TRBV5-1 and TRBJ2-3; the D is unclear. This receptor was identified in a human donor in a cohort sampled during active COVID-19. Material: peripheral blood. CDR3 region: CASKLAGGTPYF. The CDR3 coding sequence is TGCGCCAGCAAATTGGCCGGCGGCACCCCGTATTTT.